Presented here are 16 T cell receptor beta chains from one specimen sequenced in a study of cytomegalovirus exposure and HLA in healthy donors. PCR used 60 Vbeta primers and 13 Jbeta primers. The method was immunoSEQ multiplex PCR; TCRdb's version includes in-frame clones alone and lacks a portion of them. This sample carries around 130,000 clones, roughly four fifths of them seen once, and the ten largest clones take 5.5% to 6%. Sequenced: PBMCs. Receptor source: a woman aged 40 to 50 in good health and CMV-seropositive.

This sequence joins TRBV5-8 and TRBJ2-5; 10 bases fit TRBD2. This CDR3 has 17 residues. J was trimmed by 4 bases and V by 0 bases; bases with no gene match: 9. Germline V gene sequence: CDR1 SGHTS, CDR2 YDEGEE. Here the CDR3 reads CASSLGTSGGMGETQYF. In DNA form, the CDR3 reads TGTGCCAGCAGCTTGGGGACTAGCGGAGGAATGGGAGAGACCCAGTACTTC.

V gene TRBV9 combines with J gene TRBJ2-2, with 7 bases lining up with TRBD1. This CDR3 has 15 residues. From germline, CDR1 is SGDLS and CDR2 YYNGEE. Germline trimming cut 4 bases from V and 4 bases from J; bases unmatched to any gene: 7. CDR3 in DNA: TGTGCCAGCAGCCCTAGACAGGGCCCCACCGGGGAGCTGTTTTTT. Translating gives CASSPRQGPTGELFF.

The genes are TRBV6-5 and TRBJ2-7, with a possible D match to TRBD1 (6 bases). The CDR3 consists of 15 residues. Germline loops: CDR1 MNHEY, CDR2 SVGAGI. The V end lost 2 bases, the J end lost 2 bases, and 13 bases lay between the germline ends. The CDR3: CASSYVAGAPYEQYF. DNA of the CDR3: TGTGCCAGCAGTTACGTGGCAGGGGCCCCCTACGAGCAGTACTTC.

This chain connects TRBV9 to TRBJ2-4; D may be TRBD2 (5 bases). Trimming removed 3 bases at V and 4 bases at J, with 14 bases between. This CDR3 contains 15 residues. Germline V lookup: CDR1 SGDLS, CDR2 YYNGEE. CDR3 protein: CASSATLAEKNIQYF. CDR3 in DNA: TGTGCCAGCAGCGCGACGCTAGCAGAAAAAAACATTCAGTACTTC.

This chain uses TRBV7-9 with TRBJ2-7, with 9 bases aligning to TRBD1. The CDR3 covers 14 residues. After removal of 5 bases from V and 4 bases from J, the junction contained 6 bases not matched to a gene. Germline CDR1 and CDR2: SEHNR and FQNEAQ (reference sequence). CDR3 protein: CASSPWDREYEQYF. For the CDR3, the DNA is TGTGCCAGCAGCCCCTGGGACAGGGAGTACGAGCAGTACTTC.

The chain employs TRBV5-6 and TRBJ2-7; 9 nucleotides line up with TRBD2. Germline CDR1 reads SGHDT; CDR2 reads YYEEEE. With V trimmed by 2 bases and J by 4 bases, 13 bases remained unmatched. There are 17 residues in the CDR3. CDR3 amino acids: CASSLGLERGASYEQYF. CDR3 in DNA: TGTGCCAGCAGCTTAGGCCTTGAGCGGGGGGCCTCATACGAGCAGTACTTC.

This chain links TRBV30 with TRBJ1-2, with D uncertain. This CDR3 comprises 12 residues. Looked up from germline, CDR1 is GTSNPN and CDR2 is SVGIG (reference sequence). The V end was cut by 1 base, the J end by 4 bases, with 7 bases between. CDR3: CAWSAGIYGYTF. The CDR3 DNA sequence: TGTGCCTGGAGTGCGGGGATCTATGGCTACACCTTC.

This clone was observed a few times. The rearrangement joins TRBV10-3 to TRBJ2-2, with D tentatively TRBD1 (5 bases). With 6 bases removed from V and 6 bases from J, the gap between germline ends came to 11 bases. The CDR3 covers 13 residues. The germline V gene has CDR1 ENHRY and CDR2 SYGVKD. This CDR3 is CAIRPDSAGELFF. CDR3 sequence (DNA): TGTGCCATCAGACCCGACAGCGCCGGGGAGCTGTTTTTT.

This chain links TRBV15 with TRBJ1-5, with 7 bases that match TRBD1. The junction had 17 bases not matched to a gene; V was cut back by 6 bases and J by 6 bases. CDR1 is LNHNV and CDR2 is YYDKDF in the germline V gene (reference sequence). The CDR3 is 17 amino acids. The CDR3 sequence is CATRRGSSTGLAQPQHF. The CDR3 DNA is TGTGCCACCAGGCGAGGCTCGTCGACAGGGCTTGCTCAGCCCCAGCATTTT.

This clone appeared once. The chain joins TRBV28 to TRBJ2-5; D may be TRBD1 (5 bases). The CDR3 loop spans 15 amino acids. V was shortened by 5 bases and J by 2 bases, with 15 bases between the two germline ends. CDR1 is MDHEN and CDR2 is SYDVKM in the germline V gene. The CDR3 loop reads CASSQLEQVQETQYF. CDR3 bases: TGTGCCAGCAGTCAGCTCGAACAGGTTCAAGAGACCCAGTACTTC.

This sequence joins TRBV6-1 and TRBJ1-1, with D tentatively TRBD1 (6 bases). Trimming took off 4 bases at V and 6 bases at J, with 12 bases between the two ends. Germline V gene sequence: CDR1 MNHNS, CDR2 SASEGT. The CDR3 consists of 13 residues. The CDR3 reads CASSATGLAEAFF. In DNA form, the CDR3 reads TGTGCCAGCAGTGCGACAGGATTAGCTGAAGCTTTCTTT.

The chain uses TRBV7-9 and TRBJ1-4; 7 bases line up with TRBD1. CDR1 and CDR2 (germline): SEHNR, FQNEAQ (reference sequence). Germline trimming cut 6 bases from V and 6 bases from J; bases unmatched to any gene: 7. The CDR3 sequence is 14 residues long. The DNA of the CDR3 is TGTGCCAGCAGGGGGAAGGGGGCTGATGAAAAACTGTTTTTT. This sequence encodes CASRGKGADEKLFF.

V gene TRBV25-1 combines with J gene TRBJ2-5, with 11 bases aligning to TRBD2. The germline gives CDR1 MGHDK, CDR2 SYGVNS. The V and J ends lost 1 base and 4 bases, in that order; junction bases with no gene match: 8. The CDR3 has 17 residues. For the CDR3, the DNA is TGTGCCAGCAGTGAATGGGCCGTGCTAGCGGGAGGAGAGACCCAGTACTTC. Translated: CASSEWAVLAGGETQYF. The complete variable domain, with remaining parts taken from reference TRBV25-1 and TRBJ2-5, reads EADIYQTPRYLVIGTGKKITLECSQTMGHDKMYWYQQDPGMELHLIHYSYGVNSTEKGDLSSESTVSRIRTEHFPLTLESARPSHTSQYLCASSEWAVLAGGETQYFGPGTRLLVL.

In DNA, the CDR3 is TGTGCCAGCAGCCCGACAGGGGGCGCAGATACGCAGTATTTT. Its protein is CASSPTGGADTQYF. The chain is built from TRBV6-1 and TRBJ2-3; 10 bases align to TRBD1. Losses at the gene ends were 6 bases for V and 4 bases for J; bases not matched to a gene: 4. From germline, CDR1 is MNHNS and CDR2 SASEGT. The CDR3 consists of 14 residues.

This chain links TRBV9 with TRBJ1-4; TRBD1 matches 9 bases. The germline V gene encodes CDR1 SGDLS and CDR2 YYNGEE. CDR3 length: 16 amino acids. V was pared by 0 bases and J by 5 bases, with 5 bases of the junction left unmatched. CDR3 coding DNA: TGTGCCAGCAGCGTAGGGACAGGGGTCCTCAATGAAAAACTGTTTTTT. It yields the protein CASSVGTGVLNEKLFF.

V is TRBV27 and J is TRBJ1-1; unclear D gene. Looked up from germline, CDR1 is MNHEY and CDR2 is SMNVEV (reference sequence). The V gene lost 3 bases and the J gene lost 1 base, with 9 bases spanning the gap. This CDR3 is 14 amino acids long. The CDR3 DNA reads as TGTGCCAGCAGTTTTTGGGGAGGGAACACTGAAGCTTTCTTT. It codes for CASSFWGGNTEAFF.